These 27 T cell receptor beta chains were sequenced from one sample in a study of T cell responses to AZD1222 COVID-19 vaccine. Data came from immunoSEQ multiplex PCR; TCRdb stores just in-frame clones and leaves some out. Of over 100,000 clones in the sample, around 85% are singletons; the top ten hold 2.4%. Sequences were derived from peripheral blood, sampled on day 0 of AZD1222 vaccination. These receptors were obtained from an adult in good health.

This clone turned up a few times. V is TRBV28 and J is TRBJ1-2, with 9 positions matching TRBD1. Trimming took 2 bases from V and 8 from J; bases not matched to a gene: 15. Germline assignment: CDR1 MDHEN and CDR2 SYDVKM. The CDR3 runs 17 residues. CDR3 amino acids: CASSLLGTGTGSKGYTF. In nucleotides, the CDR3 is TGTGCCAGCAGTTTACTTGGCACCGGGACAGGGTCTAAAGGCTACACCTTC.

The chain carries TRBV7-9 and TRBJ1-4; TRBD1 matches 7 bases. CDR3 length: 13 residues. The ends lost 2 bases at V and 8 bases at J; junction bases unmatched: 2. Germline V gene lookup returns CDR1 SEHNR and CDR2 FQNEAQ (reference sequence). The DNA for the CDR3 is TGTGCCAGCAGCTTAACAGGGGAGGAAAAACTGTTTTTT. This translates into CASSLTGEEKLFF.

The V call is TRBV6-5, the J call TRBJ1-1; no clear D. Deletions cut 6 bases from V and 8 bases from J, with 10 bases between. Germline V gene sequence: CDR1 MNHEY, CDR2 SVGAGI. The CDR3 runs to 11 residues. CDR3 sequence: CASRVGIEAFF. The CDR3 bases are TGTGCCAGCAGAGTGGGGATCGAAGCTTTCTTT.

V usage is TRBV7-2 and J usage is TRBJ2-7, with D unclear. The CDR3 covers 15 residues. Trimming stripped 1 base from V and 3 bases from J, with 13 bases between. The germline V gene has CDR1 SGHTA and CDR2 FQGNSA. This CDR3 is CASSLVGGVNYEQYF. The CDR3 bases are TGTGCCAGCAGCTTAGTGGGCGGAGTTAACTACGAGCAGTACTTC. The full variable domain, with the rest looked up from reference TRBV7-2 and TRBJ2-7, is GAGVSQSPSNKVTEKGKDVELRCDPISGHTALYWYRQSLGQGLEFLIYFQGNSAPDKSGLPSDRFSAERTGGSVSTLTIQRTQQEDSAVYLCASSLVGGVNYEQYFGPGTRLTVT.

The rearrangement uses TRBV19 and TRBJ2-3; D is uncertain. This CDR3 is 16 amino acids long. Trimming took 7 bases from V and 2 from J, leaving 19 bases between them. CDR1 is LNHDA and CDR2 is SQIVND in the germline V gene (reference sequence). The CDR3 DNA sequence: TGTGCCAGTACCCCGAGTCCCAACCCCTACACAGATACGCAGTATTTT. As protein: CASTPSPNPYTDTQYF.

The chain recombines TRBV5-4 with TRBJ2-1; D not certain. CDR1 and CDR2 from the germline V gene are SGHNT and YYREEE (reference sequence). There are 12 residues in the CDR3. V lost 4 bases and J 6 bases, leaving 8 bases between the germline ends. CDR3 sequence (DNA): TGTGCCAGCAGCCTCCTGGGCAATGAGCAGTTCTTC. Protein: CASSLLGNEQFF. Together with reference TRBV5-4 and TRBJ2-1, the CDR3 gives the full variable domain: ETGVTQSPTHLIKTRGQQVTLRCSSQSGHNTVSWYQQALGQGPQFIFQYYREEENGRGNFPPRFSGLQFPNYSSELNVNALELDDSALYLCASSLLGNEQFFGPGTRLTVL.

The chain links TRBV15 to TRBJ2-7; D tentatively reads TRBD1 or TRBD2 (5 bases each). CDR1 is LNHNV and CDR2 is YYDKDF in the germline V gene (reference sequence). The CDR3 consists of 14 residues. The V gene lost 0 bases and the J gene lost 2 bases, with 8 bases spanning the gap. The CDR3 here is CATSRDRGTYEQYF. The CDR3 coding sequence is TGTGCCACCAGCAGAGATCGGGGCACCTACGAGCAGTACTTC.

The rearrangement uses TRBV11-2 and TRBJ2-2; D is perhaps TRBD1 or TRBD2 (6 bases each). Germline V gives CDR1 SGHAT, CDR2 FQNNGV. This CDR3 is 17 amino acids long. Trimming took off 1 base at V and 2 bases at J, with 14 bases between the two ends. The CDR3 DNA reads as TGTGCCAGCAGCTTAGGGGGGCTAGCGAGAAACACCGGGGAGCTGTTTTTT. This codes for CASSLGGLARNTGELFF.

The chain uses TRBV5-1 and TRBJ2-7, with 8 bases lining up with TRBD2. J lost 4 bases, V lost 0 bases, and 3 bases had no gene match. In germline, CDR1 is SGHRS, CDR2 YFSETQ. The CDR3 is 14 residues long. The chain's CDR3 is CASSLASGSYEQYF. CDR3 DNA: TGCGCCAGCAGCTTGGCTAGCGGGTCGTACGAGCAGTACTTC.

This clone was counted a single time. This CDR3 reads CASNALVRDNQPQHF. DNA for the CDR3: TGTGCCTCGAACGCACTCGTGAGGGACAATCAGCCCCAGCATTTT. This chain links TRBV19 with TRBJ1-5; D remains ambiguous. The CDR3 loop spans 15 amino acids. The V end lost 11 bases, the J end lost 3 bases, and 20 bases lay between the germline ends. The germline V gene encodes CDR1 LNHDA and CDR2 SQIVND (reference sequence).

This chain joins TRBV18 and TRBJ1-2, with D unresolved. CDR1 is KGHSH and CDR2 is LQKENI in the germline V gene. This CDR3 contains 15 residues. The germline V and J ends were trimmed by 1 base and 4 bases, with 13 bases remaining between them. CDR3 protein: CASSPLDQISYGYTF. CDR3 DNA: TGTGCCAGCTCACCACTTGACCAGATCTCCTATGGCTACACCTTC.

This clone was seen only once. This chain joins TRBV5-1 and TRBJ2-2; D might be TRBD1 (5 bases). V lost 4 bases and J 1 base, leaving 14 bases between the germline ends. The CDR3 is 16 residues long. Per the germline V gene, CDR1 is SGHRS and CDR2 is YFSETQ. The CDR3 sequence is CASSVRTTGNTGELFF. The DNA for the CDR3 is TGCGCCAGCAGCGTGCGCACAACAGGGAACACCGGGGAGCTGTTTTTT. The variable domain in full, with the rest retrieved from reference TRBV5-1 and TRBJ2-2, is KAGVTQTPRYLIKTRGQQVTLSCSPISGHRSVSWYQQTPGQGLQFLFEYFSETQRNKGNFPGRFSGRQFSNSRSEMNVSTLELGDSALYLCASSVRTTGNTGELFFGEGSRLTVL.

CDR3 nucleotides: TGTGCCAGTAGTACCCGGGCAATTAATAACTATGGCTACACCTTC. Amino acid sequence: CASSTRAINNYGYTF. V usage is TRBV19 and J usage is TRBJ1-2; D is uncertain. This CDR3 spans 15 amino acids. The V end was cut by 4 bases, the J end by 1 base, with 13 bases between. The germline V gene encodes CDR1 LNHDA and CDR2 SQIVND (reference sequence). Complete variable domain (other parts from reference TRBV19 and TRBJ1-2): DGGITQSPKYLFRKEGQNVTLSCEQNLNHDAMYWYRQDPGQGLRLIYYSQIVNDFQKGDIAEGYSVSREKKESFPLTVTSAQKNPTAFYLCASSTRAINNYGYTFGSGTRLTVV.

This chain connects TRBV7-9 to TRBJ2-5; 7 bases are a match to TRBD2. Germline trimming cut 2 bases from V and 1 base from J; bases unmatched to any gene: 7. Germline CDR1 SEHNR, CDR2 FQNEAQ (reference sequence). The CDR3 length is 16 residues. The CDR3 spells CASSLLSGTLQETQYF. The CDR3 nucleotides read TGTGCCAGCAGCTTATTAAGCGGGACCCTCCAAGAGACCCAGTACTTC.

Only one count was recorded for this clone. The CDR3 sequence: CASSYLDRVYEQYF. In nucleotides, the CDR3 is TGTGCCAGCAGTTATCTGGACAGGGTCTACGAGCAGTACTTC. This chain uses TRBV6-6 with TRBJ2-7, with 8 bases identical to TRBD1. Per germline, CDR1 MNHNY and CDR2 SVGAGI (reference sequence). The V and J ends lost 3 bases and 3 bases, in that order; junction bases with no gene match: 4. This CDR3 spans 14 amino acids.

CDR3 residues: CASSDDRSYEQYF. The CDR3 DNA reads TGCGCCAGCAGCGACGACCGCTCCTACGAGCAGTACTTC. The gene calls are TRBV5-1 and TRBJ2-7; no firm D call. V gave up 4 bases and J gave up 0 bases, with 8 bases separating them. The CDR3 consists of 13 residues. Looked up from germline, CDR1 is SGHRS and CDR2 is YFSETQ.

This clone was seen just once. This chain uses TRBV11-2 with TRBJ2-3; 8 bases are a match to TRBD2. The V segment lost 8 bases and the J segment 4 bases; nucleotides outside the gene matches: 5. This CDR3 comprises 13 residues. Germline CDR1 reads SGHAT; CDR2 reads FQNNGV. CDR3 loop: CASHGGGPDTQYF. CDR3 bases: TGTGCCAGCCACGGGGGGGGCCCAGATACGCAGTATTTT.

This clone was picked up a small number of times. The chain joins TRBV29-1 to TRBJ1-1, with 11 bases that match TRBD1. The CDR3 loop spans 14 amino acids. J gave up 4 bases and V 7 bases, and 8 bases lay outside the gene matches. Germline CDR1 SQVTM, CDR2 ANQGSEA. DNA of the CDR3: TGCAGCGCCCTGGGACAGGGGGTATTCACTGAAGCTTTCTTT. This codes for CSALGQGVFTEAFF.

The chain couples TRBV13 to TRBJ1-1; no definite D call. CDR3 length: 12 residues. The ends were cut back, 6 bases at V and 1 base at J, with 6 bases in the middle. Germline assignment: CDR1 PRHDT and CDR2 FYEKMQ (reference sequence). The CDR3 reads CASRIGNTEAFF. The DNA for the CDR3 is TGTGCCAGCAGGATAGGGAACACTGAAGCTTTCTTT.

The J gene is TRBJ2-1, the V gene TRBV19, with D maybe TRBD2 (6 bases). V was trimmed by 3 bases and J by 12 bases, leaving 12 bases between them. CDR1 is LNHDA, CDR2 SQIVND, per germline (reference sequence). The CDR3 spans 12 residues. CDR3 amino acids: CASSIPRLGQFF. The DNA for the CDR3 is TGTGCCAGTAGTATCCCACGACTAGGGCAGTTCTTC.

V usage is TRBV12-3 or TRBV12-4 and J usage is TRBJ2-1; D possibly corresponds to TRBD2 (5 bases). Trimming shortened V by 6 bases and J by 8 bases, and 11 bases separated the two germline ends. This CDR3 comprises 12 residues. CDR3 residues: CASSPEGYEQFF. The CDR3 DNA reads TGTGCCAGCAGCCCCGAGGGCTATGAGCAGTTCTTC.

This clone showed up just once. The chain links TRBV18 to TRBJ2-7; D unresolved. The V end was cut by 2 bases, the J end by 1 base, with 9 bases between. This CDR3 is 14 amino acids long. Germline loops: CDR1 KGHSH, CDR2 LQKENI. The CDR3 loop reads CASSPVYPSYEQYF. The CDR3 coding sequence is TGTGCCAGCTCACCAGTTTATCCTTCCTACGAGCAGTACTTC.

In its sample, this clone was seen once. This rearrangement joins TRBV6-5 to TRBJ2-3; no reliable D call. The V gene's germline CDR1 is MNHEY and CDR2 SVGAGI. The CDR3 is 13 amino acids. V lost 6 bases, J lost 0 bases, and 7 bases lay in between. For the CDR3, the DNA is TGTGCCAGCAGCGGCTTTAGCACAGATACGCAGTATTTT. This gives the protein CASSGFSTDTQYF.

The rearrangement uses TRBV28 and TRBJ2-1, with TRBD2 as a possible D gene (5 bases). Germline V gene sequence: CDR1 MDHEN, CDR2 SYDVKM. V was pared by 1 base and J by 9 bases, with 10 bases between. The CDR3 has 13 residues. CDR3 residues: CASSLLPGSEQFF. CDR3 in DNA: TGTGCCAGCAGTTTATTACCGGGAAGTGAGCAGTTCTTC.

The V and J genes are TRBV10-3 and TRBJ2-1; D remains unclear. V lost 4 bases and J lost 3, with 10 bases in between. Germline CDR1 is ENHRY and CDR2 is SYGVKD. The CDR3 is 14 amino acids. DNA for the CDR3: TGTGCCATCAGTGTTATCGCAGGCTACAATGAGCAGTTCTTC. Its translation is CAISVIAGYNEQFF.

This clone turned up a few times. The chain combines TRBV20-1 with TRBJ2-1, with 10 bases fitting TRBD2. Unmatched junction bases numbered 7, after V lost 3 bases and J lost 5 bases. CDR1 and CDR2 (germline): DFQATT, SNEGSKA (reference sequence). This CDR3 comprises 15 residues. The CDR3 nucleotides read TGCAGTGCTAGTGGGCGGACTAGCGGAGACAATGAGCAGTTCTTC. Amino acids: CSASGRTSGDNEQFF.

The chain carries TRBV9 and TRBJ1-3; D is ambiguous. The CDR3 loop spans 13 amino acids. The V gene lost 5 bases and the J gene lost 1 base, with 7 bases spanning the gap. The germline V gene encodes CDR1 SGDLS and CDR2 YYNGEE. CDR3 region: CASSQWSGNTIYF. CDR3 nucleotides: TGTGCCAGCAGTCAGTGGTCTGGAAACACCATATATTTT.